This T cell receptor beta chain was profiled in a study of T-cell memory formation after mild COVID-19. The overall study: TCR clusters were mostly donor specific.

Germline V gene data show CDR1 as LGHDT and CDR2 as YNNKEL (reference sequence). Trimming pared 1 base from V and 3 bases from J, leaving 13 bases between. This CDR3 has 16 residues. TCRdb itself ran the 5' RACE reads through MiXCR, one entry per CDR3 protein. This sample carries 470,000 or so distinct CDR3 sequences, roughly 20% of them seen once, and the ten largest clones take approximately 8.4%. A note on this clonotype: As yet, its antigen is unknown.

General study findings and limits: Most CD4+ clones that shrank were in CM and EM, while CD8+ ones turned up in EMRA. Later expanders leaned CD4+, whereas clones that contracted between day 15 and 85 were balanced CD4/CD8.

This TCR derives from an adult woman who had mild COVID-19 (a few samples of this study predate the infection). Cell type and time point are not known. Input material: PBMCs or a T cell subset sorted from them (not recorded which). V and J are TRBV3-1 and TRBJ2-1; tentatively, D is TRBD2 (5 bases). CDR3 loop: CASSQGHSASYNEQFF. In DNA form, the CDR3 reads TGTGCCAGCAGCCAAGGTCATAGCGCAAGCTACAATGAGCAGTTCTTC.